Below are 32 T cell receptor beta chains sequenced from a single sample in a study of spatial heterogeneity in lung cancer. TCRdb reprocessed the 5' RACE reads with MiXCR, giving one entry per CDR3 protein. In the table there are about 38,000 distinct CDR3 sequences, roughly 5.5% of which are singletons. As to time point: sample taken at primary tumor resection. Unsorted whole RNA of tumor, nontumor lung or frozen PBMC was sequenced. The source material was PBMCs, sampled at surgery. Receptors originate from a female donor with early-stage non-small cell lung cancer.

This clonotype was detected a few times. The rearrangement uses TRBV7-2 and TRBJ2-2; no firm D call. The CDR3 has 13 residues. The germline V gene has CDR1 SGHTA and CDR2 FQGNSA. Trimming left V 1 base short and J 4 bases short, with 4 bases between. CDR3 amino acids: CASSLDFTGELFF. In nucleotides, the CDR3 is TGTGCCAGCAGCTTAGATTTCACCGGGGAGCTGTTTTTT.

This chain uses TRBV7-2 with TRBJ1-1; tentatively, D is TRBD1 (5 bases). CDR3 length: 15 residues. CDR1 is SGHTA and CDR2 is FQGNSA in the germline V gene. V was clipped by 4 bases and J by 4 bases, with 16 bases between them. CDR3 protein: CASSYVMGGGTEAFF. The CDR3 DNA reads TGTGCCAGCAGCTACGTCATGGGGGGTGGCACTGAAGCTTTCTTT.

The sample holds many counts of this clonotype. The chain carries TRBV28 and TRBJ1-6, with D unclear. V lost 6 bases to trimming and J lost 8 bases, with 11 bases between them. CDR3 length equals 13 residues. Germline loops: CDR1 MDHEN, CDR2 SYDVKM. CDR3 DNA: TGTGCCAGCAGGAGGGATTGGGATTCACCCCTCCACTTT. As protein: CASRRDWDSPLHF.

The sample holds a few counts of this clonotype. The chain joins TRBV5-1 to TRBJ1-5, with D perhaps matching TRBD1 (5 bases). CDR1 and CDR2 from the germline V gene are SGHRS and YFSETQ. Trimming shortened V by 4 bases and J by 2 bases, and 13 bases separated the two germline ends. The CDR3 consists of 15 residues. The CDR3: CASSPQGLGNQPQHF. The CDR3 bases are TGCGCCAGCAGCCCTCAGGGTTTGGGCAATCAGCCCCAGCATTTT.

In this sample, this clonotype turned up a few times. The CDR3 loop is CASSESRAGYTF. In DNA, the CDR3 is TGCGCCAGCAGTGAGTCTAGGGCTGGCTACACCTTC. The chain is built from TRBV10-2 and TRBJ1-2; no firm D call. This CDR3 is built from 12 residues. Germline CDR1 and CDR2: WSHSY and SAAADI. V was clipped by 0 bases and J by 7 bases, with 6 bases between them.

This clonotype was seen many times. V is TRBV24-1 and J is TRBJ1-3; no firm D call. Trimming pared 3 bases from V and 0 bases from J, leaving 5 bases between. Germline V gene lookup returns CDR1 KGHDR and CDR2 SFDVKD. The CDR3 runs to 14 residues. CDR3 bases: TGTGCCACCAGTGATCCGTCCTCTGGAAACACCATATATTTT. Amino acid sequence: CATSDPSSGNTIYF.

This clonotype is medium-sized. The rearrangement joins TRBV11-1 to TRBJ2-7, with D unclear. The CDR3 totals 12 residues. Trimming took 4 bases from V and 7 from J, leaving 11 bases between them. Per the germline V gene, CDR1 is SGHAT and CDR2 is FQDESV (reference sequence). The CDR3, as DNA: TGTGCCAGCAGCTCGGACGTGGGAGAGCAGTACTTC. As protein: CASSSDVGEQYF.

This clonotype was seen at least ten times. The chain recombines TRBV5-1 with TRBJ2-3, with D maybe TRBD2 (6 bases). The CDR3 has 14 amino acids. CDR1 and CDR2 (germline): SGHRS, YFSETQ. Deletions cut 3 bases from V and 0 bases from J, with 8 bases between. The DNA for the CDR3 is TGCGCCAGCAGCTGGGGACTCAGCACAGATACGCAGTATTTT. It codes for CASSWGLSTDTQYF.

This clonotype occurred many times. The CDR3 DNA reads as TGTGCCAGTAGTATAGAGGTGGAAAACAAACGCTACGAGCAGTACTTC. It encodes CASSIEVENKRYEQYF. The chain is built from TRBV19 and TRBJ2-7; D is undetermined. CDR3 length: 16 residues. V was clipped by 0 bases and J by 3 bases, with 15 bases between them. From germline, CDR1 is LNHDA and CDR2 SQIVND (reference sequence).

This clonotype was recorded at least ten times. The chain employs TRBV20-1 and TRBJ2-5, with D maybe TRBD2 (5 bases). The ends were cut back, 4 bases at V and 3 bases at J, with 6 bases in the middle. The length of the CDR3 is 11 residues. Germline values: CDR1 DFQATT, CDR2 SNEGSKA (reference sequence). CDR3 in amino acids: CSAMREETQYF. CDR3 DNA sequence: TGCAGTGCTATGAGGGAAGAGACCCAGTACTTC.

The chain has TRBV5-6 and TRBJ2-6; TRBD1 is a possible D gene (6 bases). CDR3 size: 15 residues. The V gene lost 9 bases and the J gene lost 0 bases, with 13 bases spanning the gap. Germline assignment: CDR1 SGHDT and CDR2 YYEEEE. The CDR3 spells CAMTTGPSGANVLTF. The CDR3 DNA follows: TGTGCCATGACGACAGGCCCCTCTGGGGCCAACGTCCTGACTTTC.

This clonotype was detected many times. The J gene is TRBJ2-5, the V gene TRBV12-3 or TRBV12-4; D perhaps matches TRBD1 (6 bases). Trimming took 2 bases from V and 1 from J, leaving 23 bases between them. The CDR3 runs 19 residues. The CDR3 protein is CASSLRSAGSGESQETQYF. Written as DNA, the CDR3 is TGTGCCAGCAGTTTACGCTCCGCTGGATCAGGGGAGAGCCAAGAGACCCAGTACTTC.

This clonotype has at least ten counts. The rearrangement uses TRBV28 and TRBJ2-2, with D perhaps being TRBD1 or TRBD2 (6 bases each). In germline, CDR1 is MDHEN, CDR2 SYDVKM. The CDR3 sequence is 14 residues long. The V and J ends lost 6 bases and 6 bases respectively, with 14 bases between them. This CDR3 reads CASSLVGGPGELFF. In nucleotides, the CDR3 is TGTGCCAGCAGCCTCGTGGGGGGCCCCGGGGAGCTGTTTTTT.

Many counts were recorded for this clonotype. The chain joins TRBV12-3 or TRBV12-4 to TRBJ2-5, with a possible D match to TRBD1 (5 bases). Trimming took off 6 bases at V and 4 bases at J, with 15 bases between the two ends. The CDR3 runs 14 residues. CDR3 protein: CASSQLGLRETQYF. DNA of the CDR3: TGTGCCAGCAGCCAACTGGGGCTGAGAGAGACCCAGTACTTC.

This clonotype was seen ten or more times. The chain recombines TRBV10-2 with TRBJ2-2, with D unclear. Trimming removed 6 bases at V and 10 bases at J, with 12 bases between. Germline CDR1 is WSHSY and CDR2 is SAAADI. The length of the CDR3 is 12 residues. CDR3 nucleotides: TGCGCCAGCAGCCTGGGTTCTGTGGAGCTGTTTTTT. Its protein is CASSLGSVELFF.

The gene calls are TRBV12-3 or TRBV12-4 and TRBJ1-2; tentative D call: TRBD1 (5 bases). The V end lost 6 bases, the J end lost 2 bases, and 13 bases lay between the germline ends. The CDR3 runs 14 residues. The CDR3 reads CASSSTGANYGYTF. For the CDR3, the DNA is TGTGCCAGCAGCTCTACAGGTGCAAACTATGGCTACACCTTC.

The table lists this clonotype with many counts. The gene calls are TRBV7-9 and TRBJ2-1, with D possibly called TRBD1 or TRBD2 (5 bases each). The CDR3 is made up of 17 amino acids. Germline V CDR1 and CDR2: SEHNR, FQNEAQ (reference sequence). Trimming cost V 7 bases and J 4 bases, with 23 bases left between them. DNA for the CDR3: TGTGCCAGCACCTGGGGGTTGCGACGGGGTCTATACAATGAGCAGTTCTTC. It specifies CASTWGLRRGLYNEQFF.

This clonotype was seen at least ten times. The CDR3 nucleotides are TGTGCCAGCAGCTTAGCGACGACTCTCGGCACAGATACGCAGTATTTT. This encodes CASSLATTLGTDTQYF. This chain uses TRBV7-6 with TRBJ2-3; no clear D gene. Germline CDR1 is SGHVS and CDR2 is FNYEAQ. The CDR3 runs 16 residues. The ends were cut back, 0 bases at V and 1 base at J, with 11 bases in the middle.

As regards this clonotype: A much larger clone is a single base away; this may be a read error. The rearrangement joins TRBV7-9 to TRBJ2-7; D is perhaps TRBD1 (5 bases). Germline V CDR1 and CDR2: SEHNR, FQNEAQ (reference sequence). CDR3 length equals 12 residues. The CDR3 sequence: CASSSLGVELYF. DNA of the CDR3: TGTGCCAGCAGCTCCTTAGGGGTCGAGCTGTACTTC.

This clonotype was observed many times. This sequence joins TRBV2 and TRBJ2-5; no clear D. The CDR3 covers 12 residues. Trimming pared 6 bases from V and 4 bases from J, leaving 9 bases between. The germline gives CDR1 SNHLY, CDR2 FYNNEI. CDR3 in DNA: TGTGCCAGCAGCGCTGAACTAGAGACCCAGTACTTC. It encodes CASSAELETQYF.

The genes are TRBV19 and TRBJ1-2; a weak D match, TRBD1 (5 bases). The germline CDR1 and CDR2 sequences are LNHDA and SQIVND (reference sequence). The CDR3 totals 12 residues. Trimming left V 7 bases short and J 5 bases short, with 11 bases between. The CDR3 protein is CASIGDLYGYTF. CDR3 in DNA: TGTGCCAGTATCGGGGACCTATATGGCTACACCTTC.

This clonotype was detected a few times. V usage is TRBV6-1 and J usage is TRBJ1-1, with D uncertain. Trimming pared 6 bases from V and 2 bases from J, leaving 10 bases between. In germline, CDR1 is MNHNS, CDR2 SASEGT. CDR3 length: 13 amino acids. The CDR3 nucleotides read TGTGCCAGCAGGACCAGGTACAACACTGAAGCTTTCTTT. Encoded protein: CASRTRYNTEAFF.

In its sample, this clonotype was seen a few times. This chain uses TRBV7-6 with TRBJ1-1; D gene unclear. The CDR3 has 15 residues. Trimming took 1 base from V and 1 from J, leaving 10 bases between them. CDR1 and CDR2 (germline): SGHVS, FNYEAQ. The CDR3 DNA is TGTGCCAGCAGCTTAGTAGTGGTAGGGAACACTGAAGCTTTCTTT. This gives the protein CASSLVVVGNTEAFF.

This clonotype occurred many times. CDR3 DNA: TGTGCCAGCAGCCAATCTACACGGGACACCATATATTTT. Translating it yields CASSQSTRDTIYF. This chain joins TRBV4-2 and TRBJ1-3; D uncertain. V was cut by 2 bases and J by 8 bases, with 10 bases left in between. Germline CDR1 and CDR2: LGHNA and YNFKEQ. This CDR3 contains 13 residues.

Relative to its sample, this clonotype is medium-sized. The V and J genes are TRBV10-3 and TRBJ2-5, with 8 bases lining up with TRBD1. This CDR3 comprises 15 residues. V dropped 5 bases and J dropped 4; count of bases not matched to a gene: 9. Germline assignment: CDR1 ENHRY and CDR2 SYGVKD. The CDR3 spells CAISRPGGGRETQYF. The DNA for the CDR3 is TGTGCCATCAGTAGACCAGGGGGCGGACGAGAGACCCAGTACTTC.

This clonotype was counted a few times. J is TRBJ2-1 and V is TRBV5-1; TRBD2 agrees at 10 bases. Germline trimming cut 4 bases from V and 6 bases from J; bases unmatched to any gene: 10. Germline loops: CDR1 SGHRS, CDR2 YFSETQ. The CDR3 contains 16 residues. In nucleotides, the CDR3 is TGCGCCAGCAGCCGAACGCTAGCGGGGGAAGGCAATGAGCAGTTCTTC. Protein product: CASSRTLAGEGNEQFF.

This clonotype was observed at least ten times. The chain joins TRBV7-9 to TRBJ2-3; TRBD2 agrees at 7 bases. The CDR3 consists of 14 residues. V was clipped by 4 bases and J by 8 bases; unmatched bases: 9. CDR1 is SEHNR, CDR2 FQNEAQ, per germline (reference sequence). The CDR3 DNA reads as TGTGCCAGCAGCTCCCCGGGACTACCCGCTACGCAGTATTTT. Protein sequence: CASSSPGLPATQYF.

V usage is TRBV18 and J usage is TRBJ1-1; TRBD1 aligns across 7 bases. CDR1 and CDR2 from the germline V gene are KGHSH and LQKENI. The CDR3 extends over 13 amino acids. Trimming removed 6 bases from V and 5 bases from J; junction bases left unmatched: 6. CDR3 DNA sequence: TGTGCCAGCTCTCACGACAGGGCGACTGAAGCTTTCTTT. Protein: CASSHDRATEAFF.

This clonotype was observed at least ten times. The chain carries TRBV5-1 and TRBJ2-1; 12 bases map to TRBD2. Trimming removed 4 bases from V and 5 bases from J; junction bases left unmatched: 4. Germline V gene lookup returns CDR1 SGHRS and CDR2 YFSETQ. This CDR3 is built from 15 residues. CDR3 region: CASSPRLAGDNEQFF. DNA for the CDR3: TGCGCCAGCAGCCCAAGACTAGCGGGGGACAATGAGCAGTTCTTC.

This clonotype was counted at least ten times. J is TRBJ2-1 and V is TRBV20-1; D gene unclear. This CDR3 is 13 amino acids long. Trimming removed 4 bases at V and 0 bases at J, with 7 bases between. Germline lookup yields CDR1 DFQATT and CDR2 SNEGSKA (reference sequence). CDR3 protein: CSAMGNSYNEQFF. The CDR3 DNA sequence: TGCAGTGCTATGGGGAACTCCTACAATGAGCAGTTCTTC.

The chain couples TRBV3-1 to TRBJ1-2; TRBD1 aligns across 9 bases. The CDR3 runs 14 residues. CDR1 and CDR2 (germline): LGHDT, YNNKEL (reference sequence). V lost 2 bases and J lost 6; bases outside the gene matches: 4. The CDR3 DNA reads TGTGCCAGCAGCCAATCACAGGGGGCGCATGGCTACACCTTC. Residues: CASSQSQGAHGYTF.

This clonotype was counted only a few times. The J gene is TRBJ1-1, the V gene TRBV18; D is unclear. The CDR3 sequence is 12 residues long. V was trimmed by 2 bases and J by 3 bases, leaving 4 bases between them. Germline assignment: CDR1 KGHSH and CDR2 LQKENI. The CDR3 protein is CASSPSYTEAFF. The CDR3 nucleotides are TGTGCCAGCTCACCATCTTACACTGAAGCTTTCTTT.